This T cell receptor beta chain was identified in a study of T cell repertoires in cytomegalovirus infection. The CDR3 runs to 14 residues. Germline lookup yields CDR1 SGHRS and CDR2 YFSETQ. Trimming took off 0 bases at V and 1 base at J, with 7 bases between the two ends. Of note for this clonotype: Its antigen is currently unknown.

One entry per CDR3 protein, called by TCRdb with MiXCR from the reads. The sample lists 230,000 or so distinct CDR3 sequences, 30% to 45% occurring once. This clonotype was obtained from a human donor in good health (CMV status not recorded). Some clones in this sample may be carry-over from other donors' samples. The sample was CD8+ T cells from cultured PBMCs, taken from culture after CMV antigen stimulation. The chain recombines TRBV5-1 with TRBJ2-5, with D perhaps matching TRBD1 or TRBD2 (5 bases each). The chain's CDR3 is CASSLGGAQETQYF. CDR3 nucleotide sequence: TGCGCCAGCAGCTTGGGAGGGGCCCAAGAGACCCAGTACTTC.